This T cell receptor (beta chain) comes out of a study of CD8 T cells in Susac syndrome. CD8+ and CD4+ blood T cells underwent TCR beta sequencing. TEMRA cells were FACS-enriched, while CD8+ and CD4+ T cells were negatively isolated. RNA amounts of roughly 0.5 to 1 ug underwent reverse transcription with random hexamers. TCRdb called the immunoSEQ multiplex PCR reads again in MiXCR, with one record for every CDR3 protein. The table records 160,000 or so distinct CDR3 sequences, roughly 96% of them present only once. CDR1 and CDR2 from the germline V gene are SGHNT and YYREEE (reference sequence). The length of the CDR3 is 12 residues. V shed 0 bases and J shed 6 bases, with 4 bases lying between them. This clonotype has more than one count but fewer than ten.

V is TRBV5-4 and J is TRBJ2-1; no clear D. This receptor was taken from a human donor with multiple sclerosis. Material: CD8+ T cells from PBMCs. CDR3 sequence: CASSLGRNEQFF. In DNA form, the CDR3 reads TGTGCCAGCAGCTTGGGGCGCAATGAGCAGTTCTTC.